The 23 T cell receptor beta chains presented below share a single source sample, sequenced in a study of persistence of HIV-infected CD4 T cells. Sequencing used immunoSEQ version 4 in survey mode. The data were produced by immunoSEQ multiplex PCR, yet TCRdb's version contains in-frame clones alone and is incomplete. The sample lists about 40,000 clones, more than 70% seen once, with around 5.9% in the top ten. Cells were stimulated with overlapping HIV-1 Gag 15-mer peptides. Sorted nonresponding memory CD4+ T cells were CD40L-negative, CD69-negative, CD45RO-high. No antigen has been assigned to these receptors. This specimen was cultured CD4+ T cells from PBMCs, taken from a patient who received antiretroviral therapy. These receptors came from an adult with HIV. The donor label of this sample is uncertain.

The CDR3 sequence is CATSSRLPNTDTQYF. CDR3 DNA: TGTGCCACCAGCAGCCGACTACCCAACACAGATACGCAGTATTTT. This sequence joins TRBV15 and TRBJ2-3; TRBD2 is a possible D gene (5 bases). Germline V gene sequence: CDR1 LNHNV, CDR2 YYDKDF (reference sequence). The CDR3 consists of 15 residues. Trimming removed 3 bases at V and 2 bases at J, with 12 bases between. Based on the CDR3 plus reference TRBV15 and TRBJ2-3, the full variable domain is DAMVIQNPRYQVTQFGKPVTLSCSQTLNHNVMYWYQQKSSQAPKLLFHYYDKDFNNEADTPDNFQSRRPNTSFCFLDIRSPGLGDTAMYLCATSSRLPNTDTQYFGPGTRLTVL.

J is TRBJ1-6 and V is TRBV9; D is undetermined. Trimming left V 0 bases short and J 7 bases short, with 2 bases between. The CDR3 is 12 residues long. The germline V gene encodes CDR1 SGDLS and CDR2 YYNGEE. For the CDR3, the DNA is TGTGCCAGCAGCGTAGAAAATTCACCCCTCCACTTT. Amino acids: CASSVENSPLHF.

V and J are TRBV2 and TRBJ1-6; no firm D call. CDR3 length equals 14 residues. With 8 bases removed from V and 0 bases from J, the gap between germline ends came to 8 bases. Germline V CDR1 and CDR2: SNHLY, FYNNEI. CDR3 nucleotides: TGTGCCAGCGGCGAGAGCTCCTATAATTCACCCCTCCACTTT. Translating it yields CASGESSYNSPLHF. Full variable domain (outside the CDR3, taken from reference TRBV2 and TRBJ1-6): EPEVTQTPSHQVTQMGQEVILRCVPISNHLYFYWYRQILGQKVEFLVSFYNNEISEKSEIFDDQFSVERPDGSNFTLKIRSTKLEDSAMYFCASGESSYNSPLHFGNGTRLTVT.

The chain has TRBV4-1 and TRBJ1-2; D unresolved. Trimming pared 1 base from V and 7 bases from J, leaving 16 bases between. In germline, CDR1 is MGHRA, CDR2 YSYEKL. CDR3 length equals 15 residues. The CDR3 sequence: CASSQAGPDTGGYTF. DNA for the CDR3: TGCGCCAGCAGCCAAGCCGGGCCCGACACGGGTGGCTACACCTTC.

This chain uses TRBV18 with TRBJ2-6; D not resolved. Trimming stripped 2 bases from V and 1 base from J, with 9 bases between. This CDR3 region has 16 residues. Per the germline V gene, CDR1 is KGHSH and CDR2 is LQKENI. CDR3 residues: CASSPSRTSGANVLTF. The CDR3 DNA follows: TGTGCCAGCTCACCATCCCGAACTTCTGGGGCCAACGTCCTGACTTTC.

The chain links TRBV19 to TRBJ2-7; 11 nucleotides match TRBD1. V lost 0 bases, J lost 7 bases, and 8 bases stayed unmatched. This CDR3 contains 16 residues. Germline V CDR1 and CDR2: LNHDA, SQIVND (reference sequence). CDR3 sequence (DNA): TGTGCCAGTAGTATAGAGGGGACAGGGGGTCGCGTGGAGCAGTACTTC. Translating it yields CASSIEGTGGRVEQYF.

The rearrangement links TRBV6-5 to TRBJ1-1; D perhaps matches TRBD1 (5 bases). CDR3 length: 14 amino acids. The V gene's germline CDR1 is MNHEY and CDR2 SVGAGI. The V gene lost 7 bases and the J gene lost 1 base, with 13 bases spanning the gap. The chain's CDR3 is CASTFAGGNTEAFF. CDR3 bases: TGTGCCAGCACCTTCGCGGGGGGGAACACTGAAGCTTTCTTT.

This chain uses TRBV28 with TRBJ2-3, with 7 bases matching TRBD2. Germline CDR1 MDHEN, CDR2 SYDVKM. V gave up 5 bases and J gave up 0 bases; unmatched junction bases: 8. This CDR3 spans 16 amino acids. CDR3 sequence (DNA): TGTGCCAGCAGTCCAAATTATAGCGGGAGCACAGATACGCAGTATTTT. Amino acids: CASSPNYSGSTDTQYF. The variable domain in full, with the rest retrieved from reference TRBV28 and TRBJ2-3, is DVKVTQSSRYLVKRTGEKVFLECVQDMDHENMFWYRQDPGLGLRLIYFSYDVKMKEKGDIPEGYSVSREKKERFSLILESASTNQTSMYLCASSPNYSGSTDTQYFGPGTRLTVL.

The chain combines TRBV4-2 with TRBJ2-3, with 10 positions matching TRBD1. This CDR3 has 15 residues. Germline V CDR1 and CDR2: LGHNA, YNFKEQ. J was trimmed by 7 bases and V by 2 bases; bases with no gene match: 6. Here the CDR3 DNA reads TGTGCCAGCAGCCAAACCGGGACAGGGGTTAATACGCAGTATTTT. Translated: CASSQTGTGVNTQYF.

The V call is TRBV18, the J call TRBJ2-7, with D possibly being TRBD1 (6 bases). The germline V and J ends were trimmed by 5 bases and 2 bases, with 13 bases remaining between them. The CDR3 is 14 amino acids. Looked up from germline, CDR1 is KGHSH and CDR2 is LQKENI. As DNA, the CDR3 is TGTGCCAGCTCAGTAGGACAGCCCCCCTACGAGCAGTACTTC. The encoded protein is CASSVGQPPYEQYF.

The gene calls are TRBV29-1 and TRBJ2-7, with 8 bases aligning to TRBD1. CDR3 length equals 14 residues. Losses at the gene ends were 3 bases for V and 4 bases for J; bases not matched to a gene: 8. Germline lookup yields CDR1 SQVTM and CDR2 ANQGSEA. As DNA, the CDR3 is TGCAGCGTTGAGCGGACAGGGCAGGGTTACGAGCAGTACTTC. This translates into CSVERTGQGYEQYF.

The DNA of the CDR3 is TGTGCCAGCAGCTTAGCGCTGGGGGATGGGAATGAGCAGTTCTTC. This codes for CASSLALGDGNEQFF. The rearrangement links TRBV7-9 to TRBJ2-1; D assignment may be TRBD1 or TRBD2 (5 bases each). The CDR3 loop spans 15 amino acids. Germline lookup yields CDR1 SEHNR and CDR2 FQNEAQ (reference sequence). Deletions cut 0 bases from V and 7 bases from J, with 13 bases between.

The gene calls are TRBV5-5 and TRBJ1-2, with 12 bases identical to TRBD1. CDR3 size: 18 residues. From germline, CDR1 is SGHKS and CDR2 YYEKEE (reference sequence). Germline trimming cut 4 bases from V and 5 bases from J; bases unmatched to any gene: 15. In DNA, the CDR3 is TGTGCCAGCAGCCAGACCTCCGGGACAGGGGGCGGTCTGTATGGCTACACCTTC. Its protein is CASSQTSGTGGGLYGYTF.

The V and J genes are TRBV7-8 and TRBJ2-5, with D possibly matching TRBD1 (6 bases). The CDR3 totals 13 residues. Trimming stripped 6 bases from V and 2 bases from J, with 10 bases between. Germline CDR1 and CDR2: SGHVS and FQNEAQ. This CDR3 reads CASSPGAQETQYF. Written as DNA, the CDR3 is TGTGCCAGCAGTCCAGGGGCTCAAGAGACCCAGTACTTC. The full variable domain, in which reference TRBV7-8 and TRBJ2-5 provide the parts outside the CDR3, is GAGVSQSPRYKVAKRGQDVALRCDPISGHVSLFWYQQALGQGPEFLTYFQNEAQLDKSGLPSDRFFAERPEGSVSTLKIQRTQQEDSAVYLCASSPGAQETQYFGPGTRLLVL.

This chain connects TRBV30 to TRBJ1-2; D might be TRBD1 (6 bases). The germline CDR1 and CDR2 sequences are GTSNPN and SVGIG (reference sequence). This CDR3 has 12 amino acids. The V end lost 1 base, the J end lost 7 bases, and 10 bases lay between the germline ends. The DNA of the CDR3 is TGTGCCTGGAGTGCCAGGGGATTTGGCTACACCTTC. Amino acid sequence: CAWSARGFGYTF.

The chain employs TRBV11-2 and TRBJ2-2, with D tentatively TRBD1 (5 bases). Germline CDR1 and CDR2: SGHAT and FQNNGV. There are 18 residues in the CDR3. Trimming pared 6 bases from V and 4 bases from J, leaving 24 bases between. CDR3 amino acids: CASSIPLGQGIGTGELFF. CDR3 nucleotides: TGTGCCAGCAGTATACCCTTGGGGCAGGGAATCGGCACCGGGGAGCTGTTTTTT.

The V call is TRBV28, the J call TRBJ1-1; 12 bases are shared with TRBD1. Unmatched junction bases numbered 7, after V lost 7 bases and J lost 1 base. CDR1 and CDR2 from the germline V gene are MDHEN and SYDVKM. The CDR3 length is 16 residues. CDR3 residues: CASKTGTGGGNTEAFF. CDR3 coding DNA: TGTGCCAGCAAGACCGGGACAGGGGGCGGGAACACTGAAGCTTTCTTT.

V and J are TRBV5-1 and TRBJ1-1; TRBD1 agrees at 8 bases. V was clipped by 3 bases and J by 5 bases; unmatched bases: 3. Germline V gives CDR1 SGHRS, CDR2 YFSETQ. The CDR3 extends over 13 amino acids. Here the CDR3 DNA reads TGCGCCAGCAGCTCGACAGGGGAGACTGAAGCTTTCTTT. Its protein product is CASSSTGETEAFF.

The V call is TRBV6-4, the J call TRBJ2-1, with D unresolved. Germline V CDR1 and CDR2: MRHNA, SNTAGT. CDR3 size: 15 residues. Trimming cost V 1 base and J 7 bases, with 14 bases left between them. CDR3 protein: CASSDWGTEGNEQFF. DNA of the CDR3: TGTGCCAGCAGTGACTGGGGAACCGAAGGGAATGAGCAGTTCTTC.

The V gene is TRBV2, the J gene TRBJ1-2; TRBD1 is a possible D gene (6 bases). CDR1 is SNHLY and CDR2 is FYNNEI in the germline V gene. Trimming took 4 bases from V and 4 from J, leaving 16 bases between them. The CDR3 is made up of 15 amino acids. The CDR3 is CASSGQQGFLYGYTF. As DNA, the CDR3 is TGTGCCAGCAGTGGCCAGCAGGGGTTTCTCTATGGCTACACCTTC.

This sequence joins TRBV5-1 and TRBJ2-7, with TRBD1 matching 9 bases. CDR3 length: 15 residues. Germline CDR1 SGHRS, CDR2 YFSETQ. Trimming removed 4 bases from V and 4 bases from J; junction bases left unmatched: 9. The CDR3 protein is CASSKQGAADYEQYF. CDR3 sequence (DNA): TGCGCCAGCAGCAAACAGGGGGCAGCGGATTACGAGCAGTACTTC.

This CDR3 reads CARGGSSYNSPLHF. The CDR3 DNA follows: TGTGCCAGGGGAGGGAGCTCCTATAATTCACCCCTCCACTTT. V usage is TRBV2 and J usage is TRBJ1-6, with unresolved D. V dropped 9 bases and J dropped 0 bases, with 9 bases sitting between them. Per the germline V gene, CDR1 is SNHLY and CDR2 is FYNNEI. There are 14 residues in the CDR3.

This clone was detected once. The chain combines TRBV12-5 with TRBJ2-1, with a tentative D call TRBD1 (6 bases). There are 14 residues in the CDR3. The V gene's germline CDR1 is LGHNT and CDR2 FRNRAP. Deletions cut 6 bases from V and 6 bases from J, with 15 bases between. The CDR3 spells CASGRAGVGNEQFF. The CDR3 DNA sequence: TGTGCTAGTGGCCGGGCAGGGGTCGGCAATGAGCAGTTCTTC.